This entry lists 14 T cell receptor beta chains sequenced from one sample in a study of blood T cell repertoires in COVID-19. Clones were read by immunoSEQ multiplex PCR, and TCRdb kept only the in-frame ones, dropping some. This table has some 220,000 clones, just under 85% appearing once. Sequenced material: PBMCs or T cells enriched from blood (not recorded which). The origin of the receptors is a woman aged 40 to 50 with acute COVID-19.

The rearrangement joins TRBV2 to TRBJ2-1, with 7 bases lining up with TRBD1. Germline V gene lookup returns CDR1 SNHLY and CDR2 FYNNEI. The J segment lost 0 bases and the V segment lost 5 bases, leaving 4 bases of the junction unmatched. This CDR3 has 15 amino acids. CDR3 amino acids: CASSRQGSSYNEQFF. The DNA of the CDR3 is TGTGCCAGCAGTAGACAGGGCAGCTCCTACAATGAGCAGTTCTTC.

This chain links TRBV2 with TRBJ2-7; 9 nucleotides agree with TRBD1. The CDR3 is 15 residues long. Germline trimming cut 3 bases from V and 4 bases from J; bases unmatched to any gene: 7. Per germline, CDR1 SNHLY and CDR2 FYNNEI. This CDR3 is CASSDTRQGGYEQYF. The CDR3 region has the DNA TGTGCCAGCAGTGACACGAGACAGGGGGGTTACGAGCAGTACTTC.

This clone was found many times. The rearrangement joins TRBV6-6 to TRBJ2-5; TRBD2 is a possible D gene (6 bases). The length of the CDR3 is 14 residues. The V gene lost 0 bases and the J gene lost 7 bases, with 12 bases spanning the gap. Germline CDR1 and CDR2: MNHNY and SVGAGI (reference sequence). CDR3 residues: CASSYSEGTGTQYF. In nucleotides, the CDR3 is TGTGCCAGCAGTTACTCGGAGGGGACGGGGACCCAGTACTTC.

This clone was seen a single time. The chain employs TRBV3-1 (or the pseudogene TRBV3-2) and TRBJ1-1; tentative D call: TRBD1 (5 bases). The germline V and J ends were trimmed by 1 base and 1 base, with 13 bases remaining between them. The CDR3 has 16 amino acids. CDR1 and CDR2 from the germline V gene are LGHDT and YNNKEL (reference sequence). The CDR3 reads CASSQGGVQENTEAFF. Here the CDR3 DNA reads TGTGCCAGCAGCCAAGGGGGGGTACAAGAGAACACTGAAGCTTTCTTT.

The CDR3 loop is CASSPGQGADTQYF. CDR3 sequence (DNA): TGTGCCAGCAGCCCGGGACAGGGGGCTGATACGCAGTATTTT. The gene calls are TRBV7-9 and TRBJ2-3, with 12 bases aligning to TRBD1. CDR1 is SEHNR and CDR2 is FQNEAQ in the germline V gene (reference sequence). CDR3 size: 14 residues. Trimming cost V 5 bases and J 6 bases; bases outside gene matches: 3.

The V call is TRBV24-1, the J call TRBJ1-2; TRBD1 aligns across 7 bases. This CDR3 contains 13 residues. From germline, CDR1 is KGHDR and CDR2 SFDVKD. V was pared by 3 bases and J by 5 bases, with 2 bases of the junction left unmatched. Here the CDR3 reads CATSDETGYGYTF. For the CDR3, the DNA is TGTGCCACCAGTGATGAGACAGGGTATGGCTACACCTTC.

The chain has TRBV5-4 and TRBJ2-3; TRBD2 aligns across 9 bases. J was trimmed by 3 bases and V by 0 bases; bases with no gene match: 2. CDR1 is SGHNT and CDR2 is YYREEE in the germline V gene (reference sequence). The CDR3 is made up of 15 amino acids. The CDR3 coding sequence is TGTGCCAGCAGCTTGGAGAGCGGGAGGACAGATACGCAGTATTTT. Protein sequence: CASSLESGRTDTQYF.

This chain uses TRBV7-2 with TRBJ2-5, with TRBD2 matching 11 bases. V lost 0 bases and J lost 0; bases outside the gene matches: 6. CDR1 and CDR2 from the germline V gene are SGHTA and FQGNSA. The CDR3 spans 18 residues. The CDR3, as DNA: TGTGCCAGCAGCTTAGCTCCTAGCGGGGGGCCGTACCAAGAGACCCAGTACTTC. This sequence encodes CASSLAPSGGPYQETQYF. The complete variable domain, with remaining parts taken from reference TRBV7-2 and TRBJ2-5, reads GAGVSQSPSNKVTEKGKDVELRCDPISGHTALYWYRQSLGQGLEFLIYFQGNSAPDKSGLPSDRFSAERTGGSVSTLTIQRTQQEDSAVYLCASSLAPSGGPYQETQYFGPGTRLLVL.

The chain combines TRBV19 with TRBJ1-2; D may be TRBD1 (5 bases). The germline V gene has CDR1 LNHDA and CDR2 SQIVND (reference sequence). The CDR3 contains 16 residues. V was cut by 9 bases and J by 1 base, with 21 bases left in between. The CDR3 is CASSGGNMPLNYGYTF. The DNA of the CDR3 is TGTGCCAGCTCGGGGGGTAACATGCCACTTAACTATGGCTACACCTTC.

V usage is TRBV9 and J usage is TRBJ2-5, with TRBD2 matching over 7 bases. Germline V gene sequence: CDR1 SGDLS, CDR2 YYNGEE. V gave up 0 bases and J gave up 5 bases; unmatched junction bases: 4. The CDR3 loop spans 14 amino acids. The CDR3 spells CASSVGLRGETQYF. For the CDR3, the DNA is TGTGCCAGCAGCGTAGGGCTGCGGGGGGAGACCCAGTACTTC.

The chain employs TRBV6-5 and TRBJ1-2; 7 positions agree with TRBD1. CDR1 is MNHEY and CDR2 is SVGAGI in the germline V gene. V gave up 7 bases and J gave up 5 bases; unmatched junction bases: 10. The CDR3 runs 14 residues. CDR3 protein: CASISGGTGYGYTF. CDR3 DNA sequence: TGTGCCAGCATCTCAGGGGGAACAGGGTATGGCTACACCTTC.

The chain carries TRBV25-1 and TRBJ1-6; D is perhaps TRBD1 (6 bases). The germline V gene has CDR1 MGHDK and CDR2 SYGVNS. The V end was cut by 6 bases, the J end by 8 bases, with 14 bases between. The CDR3 is made up of 14 amino acids. The CDR3 DNA sequence: TGTGCCAGCAGGACAGGCTGGGAGTATTCACCCCTCCACTTT. Protein product: CASRTGWEYSPLHF.

V and J are TRBV27 and TRBJ1-1; TRBD1 matches 11 bases. Germline loops: CDR1 MNHEY, CDR2 SMNVEV (reference sequence). The V segment lost 5 bases and the J segment 0 bases; nucleotides outside the gene matches: 8. This CDR3 region has 17 residues. For the CDR3, the DNA is TGTGCCAGCAGTCATTGGACAGGGGGCGTCTTGAACACTGAAGCTTTCTTT. This gives the protein CASSHWTGGVLNTEAFF.

The V gene is TRBV19, the J gene TRBJ2-3; 7 nucleotides agree with TRBD1. This CDR3 is built from 15 residues. The junction had 5 bases not matched to a gene; V was cut back by 5 bases and J by 0 bases. Germline V gene lookup returns CDR1 LNHDA and CDR2 SQIVND (reference sequence). The CDR3 protein is CASSSTQGSTDTQYF. The CDR3 nucleotides are TGTGCCAGTAGTTCCACACAGGGGAGCACAGATACGCAGTATTTT.